Shown below are 6 T cell receptor beta chains from a single sample sequenced in a study of shared clonotypes between healthy human individuals. Some clones are missing from TCRdb's copy, which holds only in-frame ones; the method was immunoSEQ multiplex PCR. In the table there are about 690,000 clones, roughly 88% of which are singletons. The sample taken for sequencing was memory CD8+ T cells from PBMCs. Sample subset: CD45RO+ cells pooled with CCR7-negative TemRA cells. Every receptor here comes from a man between 18 and 35 years old in good health. Some clones in this sample may be carry-over from other donors' samples.

This clone has more than one count but fewer than ten. V and J are TRBV2 and TRBJ1-1; D may be TRBD1 (5 bases). V lost 9 bases to trimming and J lost 1 base, with 15 bases between them. Germline CDR1 reads SNHLY; CDR2 reads FYNNEI. This CDR3 is built from 14 residues. The CDR3 DNA reads TGTGCCAGGGGGTCTGAGGGGCCGAACACTGAAGCTTTCTTT. The encoded protein is CARGSEGPNTEAFF.

The chain combines TRBV6-1 with TRBJ1-4; D is perhaps TRBD1 (6 bases). The CDR3 is 14 amino acids. V was pared by 5 bases and J by 5 bases, with 12 bases between. Germline CDR1 and CDR2: MNHNS and SASEGT. DNA for the CDR3: TGTGCCAGCAGTTTGGACAGCTGGAATGAAAAACTGTTTTTT. Amino acid sequence: CASSLDSWNEKLFF.

The CDR3 reads CASSPARWASEQYF. CDR3 bases: TGTGCCAGCAGCCCCGCCAGGTGGGCCAGCGAGCAGTACTTC. This chain links TRBV28 with TRBJ2-7; D is uncertain. The CDR3 is made up of 14 amino acids. CDR1 MDHEN and CDR2 SYDVKM come from the germline V gene. The V end was cut by 6 bases, the J end by 6 bases, with 18 bases between.

The rearrangement joins TRBV15 to TRBJ2-7; D remains unclear. This CDR3 is 16 amino acids long. Trimming cost V 4 bases and J 3 bases, with 19 bases left between them. The germline gives CDR1 LNHNV, CDR2 YYDKDF (reference sequence). CDR3 in amino acids: CATSTNIRGRIYEQYF. CDR3 DNA: TGTGCCACCAGCACAAATATCCGAGGTCGCATCTACGAGCAGTACTTC.

This clone was seen ten or more times. The chain has TRBV5-5 and TRBJ2-1, with no clear D. With 1 base removed from V and 4 bases from J, the gap between germline ends came to 9 bases. Germline V gene lookup returns CDR1 SGHKS and CDR2 YYEKEE (reference sequence). The CDR3 contains 14 residues. The CDR3 bases are TGTGCCAGCAGCTTGAGTGCCGGATACAATGAGCAGTTCTTC. It encodes CASSLSAGYNEQFF. The full variable domain, completed using reference TRBV5-5 and TRBJ2-1, is DAGVTQSPTHLIKTRGQQVTLRCSPISGHKSVSWYQQVLGQGPQFIFQYYEKEERGRGNFPDRFSARQFPNYSSELNVNALLLGDSALYLCASSLSAGYNEQFFGPGTRLTVL.

This clone has only one observation. The gene calls are TRBV27 and TRBJ2-1, with TRBD2 matching over 8 bases. J was trimmed by 4 bases and V by 5 bases; bases with no gene match: 13. From germline, CDR1 is MNHEY and CDR2 SMNVEV (reference sequence). The CDR3 runs 17 residues. The CDR3 is CASSTRAGETQYNEQFF. DNA of the CDR3: TGTGCCAGCAGTACCCGAGCGGGAGAGACCCAATACAATGAGCAGTTCTTC.